This T cell receptor beta chain comes out of a study of CD8+ T cells in alopecia areata. The sample holds a few counts of this clone. Once RNA had been extracted, it was reverse transcribed into cDNA to act as the sequencing template. Only in-frame clones appear in the TCRdb table, and some are missing; sequencing was by immunoSEQ multiplex PCR. The repertoire includes 150,000 to 200,000 clones, approximately 56% of them detected once, and about 14% sits in the top ten. CDR3 length equals 15 residues. Trimming cost V 6 bases and J 4 bases; bases outside gene matches: 4. Germline CDR1 MNHEY, CDR2 SVGAGI.

This TCR was sampled from a human donor with alopecia areata. The starting material was CD4+ T cells sorted from blood, obtained at week 0. The chain combines TRBV6-5 with TRBJ2-1, with 12 bases identical to TRBD2. The chain's CDR3 is CASSSGLAGYNEQFF. In DNA form, the CDR3 reads TGTGCCAGCAGCTCCGGACTAGCGGGGTACAATGAGCAGTTCTTC.